These 12 T cell receptor beta chains came from one sample sequenced in a study of blood T cell repertoires in COVID-19. The data were produced by immunoSEQ multiplex PCR, yet TCRdb's version contains in-frame clones alone and is incomplete. Seen here are approximately 170,000 clones, over 65% observed once, and the top ten hold about 3%. The sequenced sample was peripheral blood. These TCRs come from a woman older than 75 with acute or convalescent COVID-19.

This chain joins TRBV9 and TRBJ2-6; no firm D call. There are 15 residues in the CDR3. V dropped 1 base and J dropped 1 base, with 6 bases sitting between them. The V gene's germline CDR1 is SGDLS and CDR2 YYNGEE. The CDR3: CASSVSGSGANVLTF. The DNA of the CDR3 is TGTGCCAGCAGCGTATCCGGTTCTGGGGCCAACGTCCTGACTTTC. Based on the CDR3 plus reference TRBV9 and TRBJ2-6, the full variable domain is DSGVTQTPKHLITATGQRVTLRCSPRSGDLSVYWYQQSLDQGLQFLIQYYNGEERAKGNILERFSAQQFPDLHSELNLSSLELGDSALYFCASSVSGSGANVLTFGAGSRLTVL.

About this clone: At the DNA level, this CDR3 is encoded by other sequences in the same sample as well. This chain uses TRBV28 with TRBJ1-5, with D maybe TRBD1 (5 bases). Between the trimmed V and J ends, which lost 5 bases and 0 bases, there was a span of 11 bases. The germline gives CDR1 MDHEN, CDR2 SYDVKM. This CDR3 region has 15 residues. The CDR3 DNA reads TGTGCCAGCAGTCCCGGGCAGGGTAGCAATCAGCCCCAGCATTTT. It encodes CASSPGQGSNQPQHF.

The chain is built from TRBV28 and TRBJ1-2; maybe TRBD1 (5 bases). V was trimmed by 6 bases and J by 6 bases, leaving 23 bases between them. The CDR3 covers 16 residues. Looked up from germline, CDR1 is MDHEN and CDR2 is SYDVKM. The CDR3 DNA follows: TGTGCCAGCAGGGCTATATACGGGGGTCTCGCTCATGGCTACACCTTC. Amino acids: CASRAIYGGLAHGYTF.

The chain carries TRBV20-1 and TRBJ2-7; possible D gene TRBD2, 5 bases. This CDR3 comprises 11 residues. Trimming cost V 2 bases and J 6 bases, with 8 bases left between them. The germline gives CDR1 DFQATT, CDR2 SNEGSKA (reference sequence). The CDR3 reads CSARTSREQYF. The CDR3 DNA is TGCAGTGCTAGAACTAGTCGCGAGCAGTACTTC.

The genes are TRBV7-9 and TRBJ2-4, with 7 bases identical to TRBD2. Germline lookup yields CDR1 SEHNR and CDR2 FQNEAQ (reference sequence). V lost 4 bases to trimming and J lost 9 bases; unmatched junction nucleotides: 9. The CDR3 totals 14 residues. This CDR3 reads CASSSAGEGSIQYF. CDR3 nucleotide sequence: TGTGCCAGCAGCTCGGCGGGAGAAGGGAGCATTCAGTACTTC.

The chain couples TRBV11-3 to TRBJ2-7, with 9 bases that match TRBD1. Per the germline V gene, CDR1 is SGHNT and CDR2 is YENEEA. The CDR3 loop spans 14 amino acids. J gave up 6 bases and V 5 bases, and 8 bases lay outside the gene matches. The CDR3 loop reads CASSISGQGGEQYF. The CDR3 DNA follows: TGTGCCAGCAGCATATCGGGACAGGGTGGCGAGCAGTACTTC.

The chain couples TRBV29-1 to TRBJ1-2, with D possibly being TRBD1 (5 bases). V lost 3 bases, J lost 5 bases, and 10 bases lay in between. CDR3 size: 12 residues. From germline, CDR1 is SQVTM and CDR2 ANQGSEA. The CDR3 DNA reads as TGCAGCGTTGAGGGGCAGGGATATGGCTACACCTTC. Its translation: CSVEGQGYGYTF. Full variable domain (missing parts from reference TRBV29-1 and TRBJ1-2): SAVISQKPSRDICQRGTSLTIQCQVDSQVTMMFWYRQQPGQSLTLIATANQGSEATYESGFVIDKFPISRPNLTFSTLTVSNMSPEDSSIYLCSVEGQGYGYTFGSGTRLTVV.

The chain carries TRBV27 and TRBJ1-2; D might be TRBD1 (5 bases). The CDR3 has 13 amino acids. Trimming cost V 2 bases and J 3 bases, with 7 bases left between them. The V gene's germline CDR1 is MNHEY and CDR2 SMNVEV (reference sequence). The CDR3 protein is CASSLRGDYGYTF. The CDR3 DNA is TGTGCCAGCAGTTTACGGGGGGACTATGGCTACACCTTC.

The chain couples TRBV6-1 to TRBJ2-7; 7 nucleotides line up with TRBD2. Looked up from germline, CDR1 is MNHNS and CDR2 is SASEGT. The CDR3 has 13 residues. V was clipped by 5 bases and J by 3 bases; unmatched bases: 4. CDR3 in amino acids: CASSSGMGYEQYF. In nucleotides, the CDR3 is TGTGCCAGCAGTAGCGGGATGGGCTACGAGCAGTACTTC.

The chain has TRBV2 and TRBJ1-4; 8 positions match TRBD1. The CDR3 length is 14 residues. The germline CDR1 and CDR2 sequences are SNHLY and FYNNEI. V lost 5 bases, J lost 2 bases, and 1 base stayed unmatched. In DNA form, the CDR3 reads TGTGCCAGCAGTCGGGACAGGACTAATGAAAAACTGTTTTTT. Encoded protein: CASSRDRTNEKLFF.

The chain uses TRBV6-5 and TRBJ2-1; maybe TRBD2 (6 bases). From germline, CDR1 is MNHEY and CDR2 SVGAGI. There are 13 residues in the CDR3. Trimming left V 6 bases short and J 6 bases short, with 12 bases between. The DNA of the CDR3 is TGTGCCAGCAGCAAATGGGACTTCAATGAGCAGTTCTTC. Its translation: CASSKWDFNEQFF.

This clone is a singleton in its sample. This sequence joins TRBV13 and TRBJ1-3, with 9 bases fitting TRBD1. Trimming at V came to 5 bases and at J to 2 bases, leaving 7 bases not matched to a gene. The CDR3 runs 16 residues. CDR1 is PRHDT and CDR2 is FYEKMQ in the germline V gene (reference sequence). CDR3 nucleotides: TGTGCCAGCAGCACCACAAGACAGGGGGCTGGAAACACCATATATTTT. It specifies CASSTTRQGAGNTIYF.